These 30 T cell receptor beta chains were all obtained from the same sample, sequenced in a study of response to subunit inactivated influenza vaccine. TCRdb re-analysed the RT-PCR reads in MiXCR, keeping a single row per CDR3 protein. The sample shows about 240,000 distinct CDR3 sequences, 10% to 15% of them seen only once. The sample consisted of non-naive T cells sorted from PBMCs, taken approximately 15 days before vaccination. These TCRs come from a man in his forties or fifties who received an inactivated influenza vaccine.

This clonotype came up a few times. This sequence joins TRBV5-1 and TRBJ1-1, with 8 positions matching TRBD1. CDR1 is SGHRS, CDR2 YFSETQ, per germline. The CDR3 length is 16 residues. With 4 bases clipped from V and 1 base from J, the junction kept 9 bases outside the gene matches. The CDR3 DNA is TGCGCCAGCAGCAAGACCTCCGGGACAGGGAACACTGAAGCTTTCTTT. Residues: CASSKTSGTGNTEAFF.

This clonotype was observed a handful of times. CDR3 sequence reads: CASSSLRNMGQYF. Written as DNA, the CDR3 is TGTGCCAGCAGCTCCCTCCGGAATATGGGGCAGTATTTT. The gene calls are TRBV11-2 and TRBJ2-3; D remains ambiguous. CDR3 size: 13 residues. The germline V gene encodes CDR1 SGHAT and CDR2 FQNNGV. The V and J ends lost 4 bases and 11 bases respectively, with 16 bases between them.

There are many counts of this clonotype. The rearrangement joins TRBV20-1 to TRBJ1-2; 8 bases agree with TRBD1. From germline, CDR1 is DFQATT and CDR2 SNEGSKA (reference sequence). CDR3 size: 15 residues. Trimming removed 6 bases from V and 0 bases from J; junction bases left unmatched: 9. DNA of the CDR3: TGCAGTGCCAATGGACAGGGCTTGCCTAACTATGGCTACACCTTC. Protein sequence: CSANGQGLPNYGYTF.

This clonotype has just a few counts. The chain uses TRBV2 and TRBJ2-1, with 12 positions matching TRBD2. Germline lookup yields CDR1 SNHLY and CDR2 FYNNEI. This CDR3 contains 18 residues. The ends lost 6 bases at V and 2 bases at J; junction bases unmatched: 11. The CDR3: CASRAPLRTSGTYNEQFF. The CDR3 coding sequence is TGTGCCAGCAGGGCACCTCTCCGGACTAGCGGGACCTACAATGAGCAGTTCTTC.

At least ten counts were recorded for this clonotype. J is TRBJ2-2 and V is TRBV7-3; 12 positions agree with TRBD1. The junction had 5 bases not matched to a gene; V was cut back by 5 bases and J by 4 bases. The CDR3 runs 16 residues. The germline CDR1 and CDR2 sequences are SGHTA and FQGTGA. CDR3 in amino acids: CASSAGQGAGTGELFF. CDR3 coding DNA: TGTGCCAGCAGCGCGGGACAGGGGGCAGGCACCGGGGAGCTGTTTTTT. The entire variable domain, with the rest obtained from reference TRBV7-3 and TRBJ2-2, is as follows: GAGVSQTPSNKVTEKGKYVELRCDPISGHTALYWYRQSLGQGPEFLIYFQGTGAADDSGLPNDRFFAVRPEGSVSTLKIQRTERGDSAVYLCASSAGQGAGTGELFFGEGSRLTVL.

This chain links TRBV3-1 with TRBJ1-2, with D perhaps matching TRBD1 (5 bases). CDR3 length: 12 amino acids. V gave up 0 bases and J gave up 8 bases, with 7 bases separating them. Germline loops: CDR1 LGHDT, CDR2 YNNKEL (reference sequence). The CDR3 spells CASSQDRVGYTF. The CDR3 DNA reads as TGTGCCAGCAGCCAAGACAGGGTGGGCTACACCTTC.

This clonotype was observed at least ten times. The chain recombines TRBV20-1 with TRBJ2-2; D tentatively fits TRBD1 or TRBD2 (7 bases each). CDR3 length: 15 amino acids. Germline CDR1 DFQATT, CDR2 SNEGSKA (reference sequence). With 6 bases removed from V and 5 bases from J, the gap between germline ends came to 19 bases. The CDR3 region has the DNA TGCAGTGCCAAATCAGGGGGGGTAATTACCGGGGAGCTGTTTTTT. As protein: CSAKSGGVITGELFF.

This clonotype has only a few counts. The chain uses TRBV6-1 and TRBJ2-6; no reliable D call. The CDR3 covers 16 residues. The V gene's germline CDR1 is MNHNS and CDR2 SASEGT. Trimming left V 6 bases short and J 0 bases short, with 12 bases between. The CDR3: CASRNPAGSGANVLTF. In DNA form, the CDR3 reads TGTGCCAGCAGGAATCCCGCCGGCTCTGGGGCCAACGTCCTGACTTTC.

The V and J genes are TRBV20-1 and TRBJ1-3; 7 bases are a match to TRBD1. Germline V CDR1 and CDR2: DFQATT, SNEGSKA (reference sequence). Trimming took 6 bases from V and 3 from J; bases not matched to a gene: 11. This CDR3 has 15 residues. The DNA of the CDR3 is TGCAGTGCGAGTGGGCAGGGGGAGCGTGGAAACACCATATATTTT. Amino acids: CSASGQGERGNTIYF.

This clonotype was found once. A read error may produce the germline difference seen at one junction end. The V gene is TRBV19, the J gene TRBJ1-6; D possibly corresponds to TRBD1 (5 bases). CDR3 size: 14 residues. CDR1 is LNHDA and CDR2 is SQIVND in the germline V gene (reference sequence). As DNA, the CDR3 is TGTGCCTGTAGTACAACAGGAGGCGATTCACCCCTCCACTTT. Residues: CACSTTGGDSPLHF.

The chain uses TRBV6-5 and TRBJ2-5, with a possible D match to TRBD2 (6 bases). Trimming shortened V by 5 bases and J by 2 bases, and 18 bases separated the two germline ends. The germline CDR1 and CDR2 sequences are MNHEY and SVGAGI. The CDR3 consists of 16 residues. The CDR3, as DNA: TGTGCCAGCAGTAACGGACTATCGGATCTTCAAGAGACCCAGTACTTC. Translated, it gives CASSNGLSDLQETQYF.

The CDR3 coding sequence is TGTGCCAGCAGTTTAAGAGGACAGGGTTGGGGAGAGACCCAGTACTTC. It codes for CASSLRGQGWGETQYF. V is TRBV28 and J is TRBJ2-5, with TRBD1 matching over 8 bases. This CDR3 has 16 amino acids. CDR1 is MDHEN, CDR2 SYDVKM, per germline. The V segment lost 2 bases and the J segment 4 bases; nucleotides outside the gene matches: 9.

The chain recombines TRBV4-2 with TRBJ2-1; 12 bases are shared with TRBD2. CDR1 and CDR2 from the germline V gene are LGHNA and YNFKEQ. The CDR3 spans 16 residues. V lost 5 bases, J lost 4 bases, and 6 bases stayed unmatched. CDR3 nucleotide sequence: TGTGCCAGCAGCTTTTTGACTAGCGGGGGTTACAATGAGCAGTTCTTC. Protein: CASSFLTSGGYNEQFF.

The chain recombines TRBV4-2 with TRBJ2-1; 10 bases are a match to TRBD2. The CDR3 is 16 residues long. Per the germline V gene, CDR1 is LGHNA and CDR2 is YNFKEQ. V dropped 3 bases and J dropped 2; count of bases not matched to a gene: 4. CDR3 region: CASSHSLAGAYNEQFF. The CDR3 region has the DNA TGTGCCAGCAGCCATTCTCTAGCGGGGGCCTACAATGAGCAGTTCTTC.

V usage is TRBV4-2 and J usage is TRBJ1-6; D remains unclear. Germline values: CDR1 LGHNA, CDR2 YNFKEQ. The CDR3 loop spans 14 amino acids. V lost 0 bases to trimming and J lost 9 bases, with 9 bases between them. The CDR3 sequence: CASSQDSGGSPLHF. The CDR3 DNA sequence: TGTGCCAGCAGCCAAGATTCGGGCGGTTCACCCCTCCACTTT.

This clonotype was counted at least ten times. DNA of the CDR3: TGTGCCAGCAGGCAGCAGAATGAAAAACTGTTTTTT. Residues: CASRQQNEKLFF. This rearrangement joins TRBV27 to TRBJ1-4; D unresolved. The germline V gene has CDR1 MNHEY and CDR2 SMNVEV (reference sequence). The CDR3 consists of 12 residues. V was cut by 6 bases and J by 5 bases, with 7 bases left in between. Variable domain in full (rest from reference TRBV27 and TRBJ1-4): EAQVTQNPRYLITVTGKKLTVTCSQNMNHEYMSWYRQDPGLGLRQIYYSMNVEVTDKGDVPEGYKVSRKEKRNFPLILESPSPNQTSLYFCASRQQNEKLFFGSGTQLSVL.

This clonotype occurred many times. The J gene is TRBJ1-1, the V gene TRBV7-2, with no clear D. Germline V gene sequence: CDR1 SGHTA, CDR2 FQGNSA. Trimming cost V 6 bases and J 1 base, with 18 bases left between them. The CDR3 runs 16 residues. CDR3 nucleotide sequence: TGTGCCAGCAGTGTTAACGGTCGGGGAGGGAACACTGAAGCTTTCTTT. Protein: CASSVNGRGGNTEAFF.

This clonotype was counted a few times. The chain is built from TRBV20-1 and TRBJ2-2, with unresolved D. V lost 0 bases and J lost 6, with 17 bases in between. Germline V gives CDR1 DFQATT, CDR2 SNEGSKA (reference sequence). The CDR3 sequence is 16 residues long. The CDR3 here is CSARDLMATYPGELFF. The CDR3 DNA is TGCAGTGCTAGAGATTTAATGGCTACATATCCCGGGGAGCTGTTTTTT.

The CDR3 here is CSAGTSGTGELFF. The CDR3 DNA follows: TGCAGTGCCGGGACTAGCGGAACCGGGGAGCTGTTTTTT. V gene TRBV20-1 combines with J gene TRBJ2-2, with 11 positions matching TRBD2. Germline trimming cut 6 bases from V and 5 bases from J; bases unmatched to any gene: 2. CDR1 is DFQATT and CDR2 is SNEGSKA in the germline V gene (reference sequence). There are 13 residues in the CDR3.

This clonotype appeared many times. The chain links TRBV12-3 or TRBV12-4 to TRBJ1-2, with unresolved D. The CDR3 consists of 11 residues. V was shortened by 4 bases and J by 6 bases, with 6 bases between the two germline ends. CDR3 region: CASSWGDGYTF. CDR3 nucleotides: TGTGCCAGCAGTTGGGGAGATGGCTACACCTTC.

This clonotype showed up many times. This chain links TRBV12-3 or TRBV12-4 with TRBJ2-2, with TRBD1 matching over 8 bases. V shed 3 bases and J 0 bases; nucleotides not matched to a gene: 0. This CDR3 is built from 15 residues. The CDR3 sequence is CASSLGQANTGELFF. CDR3 nucleotides: TGTGCCAGCAGTTTGGGACAGGCGAACACCGGGGAGCTGTTTTTT.

V is TRBV5-8 and J is TRBJ1-1; unclear D gene. With 1 base removed from V and 11 bases from J, the gap between germline ends came to 12 bases. Germline V lookup: CDR1 SGHTS, CDR2 YDEGEE. The CDR3 length is 12 residues. DNA for the CDR3: TGTGCCAGCAGCTTGACGGGAGGGAGGGCTTTCTTT. Its protein product is CASSLTGGRAFF.

The chain carries TRBV20-1 and TRBJ2-5; D gene unclear. The germline V gene has CDR1 DFQATT and CDR2 SNEGSKA (reference sequence). CDR3 length: 13 amino acids. V lost 2 bases and J lost 5, with 12 bases in between. CDR3 DNA sequence: TGCAGTGCTAGATTCGCAGGTGCGGAGACCCAGTACTTC. Protein sequence: CSARFAGAETQYF.

The chain joins TRBV5-1 to TRBJ2-7; 10 bases match TRBD1. The CDR3 is 14 residues long. CDR1 is SGHRS and CDR2 is YFSETQ in the germline V gene. The J segment lost 6 bases and the V segment lost 3 bases, leaving 6 bases of the junction unmatched. The CDR3 nucleotides read TGCGCCAGCAGCTGGCGGGACAGGGGCGGCGAGCAGTACTTC. This encodes CASSWRDRGGEQYF.

CDR3 loop: CASSPTSGRRATQYF. The CDR3 bases are TGCGCCAGCAGTCCGACTAGCGGGAGAAGAGCTACGCAGTATTTT. The V and J genes are TRBV4-3 and TRBJ2-3; 12 bases map to TRBD2. Germline lookup yields CDR1 LGHNA and CDR2 YSLEER. This CDR3 has 15 amino acids. The J segment lost 8 bases and the V segment lost 6 bases, leaving 9 bases of the junction unmatched.

This clonotype was seen more than once but under ten times. The rearrangement links TRBV2 to TRBJ2-1; D unresolved. Germline V gives CDR1 SNHLY, CDR2 FYNNEI. The CDR3 is 13 amino acids. V was trimmed by 6 bases and J by 6 bases, leaving 12 bases between them. The CDR3 nucleotides read TGTGCCAGCAGGGTAGGATCGGCCAATGAGCAGTTCTTC. It encodes CASRVGSANEQFF. Full variable domain (missing parts from reference TRBV2 and TRBJ2-1): EPEVTQTPSHQVTQMGQEVILRCVPISNHLYFYWYRQILGQKVEFLVSFYNNEISEKSEIFDDQFSVERPDGSNFTLKIRSTKLEDSAMYFCASRVGSANEQFFGPGTRLTVL.

This clonotype was observed many times. This chain links TRBV2 with TRBJ2-2, with D tentatively TRBD2 (6 bases). CDR3 size: 14 residues. Germline V gives CDR1 SNHLY, CDR2 FYNNEI. V lost 5 bases and J 4 bases, leaving 11 bases between the germline ends. The CDR3 is CASSKTRFTGELFF. For the CDR3, the DNA is TGTGCCAGCAGTAAGACTAGGTTCACCGGGGAGCTGTTTTTT. The full variable domain, its missing parts supplied by reference TRBV2 and TRBJ2-2, is EPEVTQTPSHQVTQMGQEVILRCVPISNHLYFYWYRQILGQKVEFLVSFYNNEISEKSEIFDDQFSVERPDGSNFTLKIRSTKLEDSAMYFCASSKTRFTGELFFGEGSRLTVL.

This clonotype was seen a handful of times. This sequence joins TRBV5-1 and TRBJ1-2; TRBD1 might be the D (6 bases). The CDR3 extends over 14 amino acids. Germline V gene lookup returns CDR1 SGHRS and CDR2 YFSETQ. V gave up 0 bases and J gave up 2 bases, with 8 bases separating them. CDR3 nucleotide sequence: TGCGCCAGCAGCTTGGCCGGGGGCAACTATGGCTACACCTTC. Protein sequence: CASSLAGGNYGYTF.

This clonotype occurred many times. V and J are TRBV3-1 and TRBJ1-2; the D is unclear. Trimming took off 4 bases at V and 9 bases at J, with 15 bases between the two ends. Germline CDR1 reads LGHDT; CDR2 reads YNNKEL (reference sequence). CDR3 length: 13 amino acids. The CDR3 nucleotides are TGTGCCAGCAGCCTCGGTGATGCTAGGAGCTACACCTTC. This translates into CASSLGDARSYTF.

This clonotype was observed a few times. V gene TRBV3-1 combines with J gene TRBJ2-1; 10 bases agree with TRBD2. With 1 base clipped from V and 12 bases from J, the junction kept 3 bases outside the gene matches. CDR3 length: 13 amino acids. Looked up from germline, CDR1 is LGHDT and CDR2 is YNNKEL (reference sequence). CDR3 protein: CASSQVSGGGQFF. The CDR3 DNA reads TGTGCCAGCAGCCAAGTGAGCGGGGGGGGGCAGTTCTTC.